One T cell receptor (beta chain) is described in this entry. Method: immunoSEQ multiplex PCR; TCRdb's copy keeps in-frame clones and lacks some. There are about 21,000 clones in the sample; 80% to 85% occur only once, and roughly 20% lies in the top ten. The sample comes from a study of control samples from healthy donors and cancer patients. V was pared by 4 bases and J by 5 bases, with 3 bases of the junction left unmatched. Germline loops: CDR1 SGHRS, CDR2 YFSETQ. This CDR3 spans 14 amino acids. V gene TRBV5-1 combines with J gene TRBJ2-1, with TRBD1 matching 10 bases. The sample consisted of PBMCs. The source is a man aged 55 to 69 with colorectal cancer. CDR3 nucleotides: TGCGCCAGCAGCATGGGACAGGGGAACAATGAGCAGTTCTTC. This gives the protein CASSMGQGNNEQFF.